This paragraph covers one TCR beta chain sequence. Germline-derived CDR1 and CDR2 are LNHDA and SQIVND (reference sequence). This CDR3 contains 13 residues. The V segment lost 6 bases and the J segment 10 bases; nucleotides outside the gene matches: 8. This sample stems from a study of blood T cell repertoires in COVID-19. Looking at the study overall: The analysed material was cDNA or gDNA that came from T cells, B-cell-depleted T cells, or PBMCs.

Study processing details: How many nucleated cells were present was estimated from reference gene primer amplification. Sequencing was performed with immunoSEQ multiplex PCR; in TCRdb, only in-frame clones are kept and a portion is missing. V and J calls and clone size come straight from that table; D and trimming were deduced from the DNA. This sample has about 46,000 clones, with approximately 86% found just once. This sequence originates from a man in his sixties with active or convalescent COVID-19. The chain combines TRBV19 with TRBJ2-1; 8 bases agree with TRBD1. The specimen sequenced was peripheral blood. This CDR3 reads CASRKTGEVEQFF. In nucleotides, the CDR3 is TGTGCCAGTAGAAAGACAGGGGAAGTGGAGCAGTTCTTC.